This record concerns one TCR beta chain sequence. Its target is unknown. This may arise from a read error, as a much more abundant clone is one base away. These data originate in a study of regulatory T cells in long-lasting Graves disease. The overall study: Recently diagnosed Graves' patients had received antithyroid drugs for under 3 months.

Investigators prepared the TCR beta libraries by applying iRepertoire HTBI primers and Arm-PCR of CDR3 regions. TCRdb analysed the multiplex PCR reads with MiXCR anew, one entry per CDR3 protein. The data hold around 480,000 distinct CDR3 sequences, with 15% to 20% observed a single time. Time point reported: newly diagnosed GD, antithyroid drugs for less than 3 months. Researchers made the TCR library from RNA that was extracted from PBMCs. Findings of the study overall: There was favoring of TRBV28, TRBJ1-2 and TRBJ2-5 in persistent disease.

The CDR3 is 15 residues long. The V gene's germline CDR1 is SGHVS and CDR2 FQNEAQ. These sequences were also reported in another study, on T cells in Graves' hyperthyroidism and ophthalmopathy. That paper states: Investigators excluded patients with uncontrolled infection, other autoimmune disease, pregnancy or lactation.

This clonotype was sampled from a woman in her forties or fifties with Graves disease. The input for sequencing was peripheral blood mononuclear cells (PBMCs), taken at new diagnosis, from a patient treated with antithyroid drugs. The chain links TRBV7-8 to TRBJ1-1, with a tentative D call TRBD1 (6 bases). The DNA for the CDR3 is TGTGCCGGCAGATTAATGGGACATGAGAACACTGAAGCTTTCTTT. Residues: CAGRLMGHENTEAFF.